Below are 6 T cell receptor beta chains sequenced from a single sample in a study of T-cell memory formation after mild COVID-19. TCRdb independently ran MiXCR on the 5' RACE reads; one entry per CDR3 protein. The data show fewer than 400,000 distinct CDR3 sequences, with roughly 13% seen just once and about a fifth held by the top ten. Sequenced material: PBMCs or a T cell subset sorted from them (not recorded which). All receptors derive from a man aged 18 to 30 who had mild COVID-19 (a few samples of this study predate the infection). Cell type and time point are not known.

This clonotype turned up a few times. The chain uses TRBV6-2 or TRBV6-3 and TRBJ2-7, with 8 nucleotides matching TRBD1. V trimming: 6 bases; J trimming: 2 bases; junction bases outside the gene matches: 3. CDR3 size: 13 residues. CDR1 and CDR2 (germline): MNHEY, SVGEGT. The CDR3 bases are TGTGCCAGCAGAAGGACAGGGACCTACGAGCAGTACGTC. Translated: CASRRTGTYEQYV.

The chain has TRBV9 and TRBJ2-1; 8 nucleotides line up with TRBD2. CDR1 and CDR2 from the germline V gene are SGDLS and YYNGEE. The length of the CDR3 is 14 residues. J lost 6 bases, V lost 3 bases, and 5 bases had no gene match. The CDR3: CASSAHSGINEQFF. CDR3 in DNA: TGTGCCAGCAGCGCCCATAGCGGGATCAATGAGCAGTTCTTC.

This clonotype was recorded a few times. The genes are TRBV4-1 and TRBJ1-1; D might be TRBD1 (5 bases). Germline V gene lookup returns CDR1 MGHRA and CDR2 YSYEKL. There are 13 residues in the CDR3. V was trimmed by 6 bases and J by 4 bases, leaving 12 bases between them. CDR3 protein: CASRAGRATEAFF. The CDR3 nucleotides read TGCGCCAGCAGGGCAGGGAGAGCCACTGAAGCTTTCTTT.

This clonotype has only a few counts. This chain connects TRBV7-9 to TRBJ1-2, with 7 bases matching TRBD1. Germline trimming cut 5 bases from V and 12 bases from J; bases unmatched to any gene: 6. Germline CDR1 reads SEHNR; CDR2 reads FQNEAQ (reference sequence). This CDR3 is built from 11 residues. CDR3 sequence (DNA): TGTGCCAGCAGCGCAGACAGGGCCCACACCTTC. It encodes CASSADRAHTF. The variable domain in full, completed from reference TRBV7-9 and TRBJ1-2, reads DTGVSQNPRHKITKRGQNVTFRCDPISEHNRLYWYRQTLGQGPEFLTYFQNEAQLEKSRLLSDRFSAERPKGSFSTLEIQRTEQGDSAMYLCASSADRAHTFGSGTRLTVV.

This clonotype was observed at least ten times. At one end the junction does not follow the germline gene, possibly because of a read error. The chain is built from TRBV6-1 and TRBJ1-5, with 7 bases identical to TRBD1. The CDR3 loop spans 13 amino acids. Looked up from germline, CDR1 is MNHNS and CDR2 is SASEGT. The CDR3 nucleotides are TGTGCCGGCAGGACAGGAGCCAATCAGCCCCAGCATTTT. This translates into CAGRTGANQPQHF.

This clonotype was seen a handful of times. V usage is TRBV4-2 and J usage is TRBJ1-3; possibly TRBD1 for D (5 bases). Germline V CDR1 and CDR2: LGHNA, YNFKEQ. V lost 0 bases and J lost 5, with 8 bases in between. The CDR3 is 14 residues long. The CDR3: CASSQEGPRNTIYF. CDR3 DNA sequence: TGTGCCAGCAGCCAAGAGGGGCCCCGAAACACCATATATTTT.